This TCR beta chain was identified during a study of cytomegalovirus exposure and HLA in healthy donors. The CDR3 is 15 amino acids. Germline V gives CDR1 SGHNT, CDR2 YYREEE (reference sequence). Comments on this clone: As yet, its antigen is unknown. A junction boundary mismatches the germline segment, possibly from a read error.

Primers included in the PCR were 60 Vbeta and 13 Jbeta primers. Profiling relied on immunoSEQ multiplex PCR, and the TCRdb table lists in-frame clones only, not all of them. The table lists 90,000 to 130,000 clones, roughly 78% of them singletons, with around 1.2% in the top ten. Findings of the study overall: Several of the most significant clusters were apparently associated with common viral pathogens in a later analysis. The study listed under 200 cytomegalovirus-associated TCR beta chains. When presence/absence was analysed, sequencing depth was taken to be roughly uniform across donors.

The source is a woman aged 25 to 45 in good health and CMV-seronegative. J is TRBJ2-2 and V is TRBV5-4, with TRBD2 matching over 8 bases. The sequenced sample was PBMCs. The CDR3 is CASNLAGRASGELFF. The CDR3 coding sequence is TGTGCCAGCAACTTGGCCGGGAGGGCCTCCGGGGAGCTGTTTTTT.